This TCR beta chain appears in the sequencing data of a study of CD8+ T cells in alopecia areata. This clone was seen a few times. Germline V lookup: CDR1 SGHAT, CDR2 FQDESV (reference sequence). The CDR3 loop spans 15 amino acids. V gave up 6 bases and J gave up 8 bases; unmatched junction bases: 9. The authors extracted RNA and reverse transcribed it into cDNA as the sequencing template. Data came from immunoSEQ multiplex PCR; TCRdb stores just in-frame clones and leaves some out. The sample contains approximately 150,000 clones, about 70% of which appear only once. The rearrangement uses TRBV11-1 and TRBJ2-1, with TRBD1 matching over 11 bases. Sequenced here: CD8+ T cells sorted from blood, sampled at week 0. The receptor was derived from a human donor with alopecia areata. The DNA of the CDR3 is TGTGCCAGCAGTTCGGGACAGGGGGATGTGTATGAGCAGTTCTTC. Protein: CASSSGQGDVYEQFF.